These 5 T cell receptor beta chains were all obtained from the same sample, sequenced in a study of cytomegalovirus exposure and HLA in healthy donors. Assay: immunoSEQ multiplex PCR; the TCRdb copy retains only in-frame clones and omits some. This sample yields about 130,000 clones, of which roughly 89% are seen a single time; around 9% belongs to the top ten. Sample: PBMCs. Every receptor here comes from a woman aged 18-29 years in good health and CMV-seropositive.

The genes are TRBV4-1 and TRBJ2-7, with D possibly TRBD2 on 6 matching bases. The germline CDR1 and CDR2 sequences are MGHRA and YSYEKL. V was cut by 1 base and J by 0 bases, with 10 bases left in between. The CDR3 runs to 15 residues. The CDR3 coding sequence is TGCGCCAGCAGCCAAGGAGGGCGGGGCTCCTACGAGCAGTACTTC. It yields the protein CASSQGGRGSYEQYF.

This chain connects TRBV5-4 to TRBJ2-3, with a possible D match to TRBD2 (6 bases). Trimming stripped 2 bases from V and 4 bases from J, with 14 bases between. Germline V CDR1 and CDR2: SGHNT, YYREEE (reference sequence). This CDR3 contains 15 residues. The CDR3: CASSLPGDRPDTQYF. CDR3 nucleotides: TGTGCCAGCAGCTTACCGGGGGACCGACCAGATACGCAGTATTTT. Full variable domain (missing parts from reference TRBV5-4 and TRBJ2-3): ETGVTQSPTHLIKTRGQQVTLRCSSQSGHNTVSWYQQALGQGPQFIFQYYREEENGRGNFPPRFSGLQFPNYSSELNVNALELDDSALYLCASSLPGDRPDTQYFGPGTRLTVL.

This sequence joins TRBV19 and TRBJ2-2; 7 bases match TRBD1. The ends lost 5 bases at V and 4 bases at J; junction bases unmatched: 7. CDR1 LNHDA and CDR2 SQIVND come from the germline V gene (reference sequence). This CDR3 is built from 15 residues. This chain's CDR3 is CASSDGQDRTGELFF. The CDR3 DNA sequence: TGTGCCAGTAGTGACGGACAGGACCGCACCGGGGAGCTGTTTTTT.

This clone has just one count. The rearrangement joins TRBV27 to TRBJ1-2, with D unclear. The CDR3 contains 16 residues. V was clipped by 2 bases and J by 4 bases, with 17 bases between them. CDR1 MNHEY and CDR2 SMNVEV come from the germline V gene (reference sequence). This chain's CDR3 is CASSLGRGIQGYGYTF. The CDR3, as DNA: TGTGCCAGCAGTTTAGGTCGCGGGATACAAGGCTATGGCTACACCTTC.

The chain has TRBV27 and TRBJ2-7, with D possibly TRBD1 on 5 matching bases. This CDR3 region has 12 residues. Germline V gene lookup returns CDR1 MNHEY and CDR2 SMNVEV (reference sequence). Between the trimmed V and J ends, which lost 6 bases and 1 base, there was a span of 7 bases. Here the CDR3 DNA reads TGTGCCAGCAGCCAGGGATCCTACGAGCAGTACTTC. It yields the protein CASSQGSYEQYF.